A selection of T cell receptor beta chains follows, all from one sample in a study of CD4 T cells in relation to SARS-CoV-2 and coronaviruses. Sequenced by immunoSEQ multiplex PCR; TCRdb stores in-frame clones only, minus some. Of about 38,000 clones listed, less than 85% are singletons. These TCRs' antigens remain unknown. Specimen: naive CD4+ T cells from PBMCs, cultured in vitro. The receptors here all came from an adult with COVID-19. The CDR3 runs from the conserved cysteine through the conserved F or W. The D gene is left open where the match is weak. Not every row has a clone size; where given, it reads once, few, many or a size class.

D	V	size	J	CDR3	DNA
TRBD2	TRBV4-3	NA	TRBJ2-3	CASSQELAGGVDTQYF	TGCGCCAGCAGCCAAGAACTAGCGGGAGGGGTAGATACGCAGTATTTT
NA	TRBV4-3	NA	TRBJ1-6	CASSQEHNSPLHF	TGCGCCAGCAGCCAAGAACATAATTCACCCCTCCACTTT
TRBD2	TRBV5-1	few	TRBJ2-2	CASSPLAGDVTGELFF	TGCGCCAGCAGCCCACTAGCGGGAGATGTGACCGGGGAGCTGTTTTTT
TRBD2	TRBV11-2	NA	TRBJ2-7	CASSALAGGNEQYF	TGTGCCAGCAGCGCACTAGCGGGAGGTAACGAGCAGTACTTC
TRBD2	TRBV14	NA	TRBJ2-7	CASSHLAGGYEQYF	TGTGCCAGCAGCCATTTAGCGGGCGGCTACGAGCAGTACTTC
NA	TRBV18	NA	TRBJ2-7	CASSPLGGYEQYF	TGTGCCAGCTCACCTCTTGGAGGCTACGAGCAGTACTTC
TRBD1	TRBV28	NA	TRBJ1-1	CASSLPLGQTNTEAFF	TGTGCCAGCAGTTTACCCCTGGGACAGACGAACACTGAAGCTTTCTTT
TRBD1	TRBV27	NA	TRBJ2-3	CASSFRTGLFTDTQYF	TGTGCCAGCAGTTTTCGGACAGGGCTCTTCACAGATACGCAGTATTTT
NA	TRBV5-1	NA	TRBJ2-1	CASSRDSTYNEQFF	TGCGCCAGCAGCCGCGATTCAACCTACAATGAGCAGTTCTTC
NA	TRBV6-5	once	TRBJ2-6	CASRAPGSGANVLTF	TGTGCCAGCAGGGCTCCGGGCTCTGGGGCCAACGTCCTGACTTTC
NA	TRBV19	NA	TRBJ2-3	CASRRDLRTDTQYF	TGTGCCAGTAGAAGGGACTTACGCACAGATACGCAGTATTTT
NA	TRBV6-5	NA	TRBJ2-1	CASSLRGVDEQFF	TGTGCCAGCAGTTTGAGAGGGGTCGATGAGCAGTTCTTC
NA	TRBV5-6	NA	TRBJ2-6	CASSLVGGPGANVLTF	TGTGCCAGCAGCTTGGTTGGGGGGCCTGGGGCCAACGTCCTGACTTTC
NA	TRBV29-1	NA	TRBJ2-5	CSVQAQTGYGETQYF	TGCAGCGTTCAAGCCCAGACAGGCTATGGAGAGACCCAGTACTTC
NA	TRBV10-3	NA	TRBJ2-4	CAISVSRSAKNIQYF	TGTGCCATCAGTGTGTCGAGGTCAGCCAAAAACATTCAGTACTTC
TRBD1	TRBV11-3	NA	TRBJ1-5	CASSRQGPINSNQPQHF	TGTGCCAGCAGCCGACAGGGCCCCATAAATAGCAATCAGCCCCAGCATTTT
NA	TRBV28	NA	TRBJ1-1	CASSLGLFRDLNTEAFF	TGTGCCAGCAGTTTAGGTCTTTTTCGCGACCTGAACACTGAAGCTTTCTTT
NA	TRBV5-6	NA	TRBJ2-7	CASSQGTPGAYEQYF	TGTGCCAGCAGCCAAGGGACCCCGGGGGCCTACGAGCAGTACTTC
NA	TRBV7-2	few	TRBJ2-1	CASSTFLNNEQFF	TGTGCCAGCAGCACCTTCCTCAACAATGAGCAGTTCTTC
NA	TRBV6-4	NA	TRBJ2-3	CASSLASWTDTQYF	TGTGCCAGCTCCCTGGCTAGTTGGACAGATACGCAGTATTTT